Listed below are T cell receptor beta chains from one sample, sequenced in a study of identical twins. MiXCR, run by TCRdb on the 5' RACE reads, gives a single entry per CDR3 protein. The sample lists 650,000 to 750,000 distinct CDR3 sequences, around 21% occurring once. The sample also formed part of further work on T cells expressing NK-cell markers.

The sample comprised PBMCs. These receptors all stem from a woman under 30 in good health. Both conserved end residues are part of each CDR3. The D gene is left open where the match is weak. Clone size is shown for a subset of rows, as once, few, many or a class of expanded clone.

clone size | D gene | J gene | V gene | CDR3 protein | CDR3 DNA
NA | TRBD2 | TRBJ2-7 | TRBV20-1 | CSARASGLVLLHAYEQYF | TGCAGTGCTAGAGCTTCGGGACTAGTCTTACTCCACGCCTACGAGCAGTACTTC
NA | NA | TRBJ1-1 | TRBV20-1 | CSAYVGGAGSEAFF | TGCAGTGCCTACGTCGGGGGGGCTGGTTCTGAAGCTTTCTTT
NA | NA | TRBJ1-2 | TRBV12-3/TRBV12-4 | CASARRFYGYTF | TGTGCCAGCGCTAGGCGGTTCTATGGCTACACCTTC
NA | NA | TRBJ2-5 | TRBV2 | CASNFAGTETQYF | TGTGCCAGCAATTTTGCGGGGACCGAGACCCAGTACTTC
NA | NA | TRBJ2-1 | TRBV9 | CASSGTGVENEQFF | TGTGCCAGCAGCGGGACTGGGGTGGAGAATGAGCAGTTCTTC
NA | NA | TRBJ2-3 | TRBV20-1 | CSASWTVGTDTQYF | TGCAGTGCTAGCTGGACAGTTGGCACAGATACGCAGTATTTT
few | NA | TRBJ1-1 | TRBV20-1 | CSASVPSPSTEAFF | TGCAGTGCTAGCGTTCCGTCCCCCAGCACTGAAGCTTTCTTT
NA | NA | TRBJ2-1 | TRBV11-2 | CASSRNPGSSYNEQFF | TGTGCCAGCAGCCGGAACCCAGGGAGCTCCTACAATGAGCAGTTCTTC
few | NA | TRBJ1-6 | TRBV7-2 | CASSFQGNNSPLHF | TGTGCCAGCAGCTTCCAGGGGAATAATTCACCCCTCCACTTT
many | TRBD2 | TRBJ2-3 | TRBV25-1 | CASGSIAGGTDTQYF | TGTGCCAGCGGATCAATAGCGGGGGGGACAGATACGCAGTATTTT
few | NA | TRBJ1-4 | TRBV6-5 | CASSYQGSTTNEKLFF | TGTGCCAGCAGTTACCAGGGTTCGACAACTAATGAAAAACTGTTTTTT
NA | TRBD2 | TRBJ2-5 | TRBV11-2 | CASSLFGTSGRPLKETQYF | TGTGCCAGCAGCTTATTCGGGACTAGCGGGAGGCCCCTCAAAGAGACCCAGTACTTC
NA | TRBD2 | TRBJ2-1 | TRBV15 | CATSKRGARYEQFF | TGTGCCACCAGCAAGCGGGGGGCGAGGTATGAGCAGTTCTTC
NA | NA | TRBJ1-5 | TRBV21-1 | CASSTYCVNTGLFNQPQHF | TGTGCCAGCAGCACGTATTGCGTCAACACAGGACTCTTCAATCAGCCCCAGCATTTT
many | NA | TRBJ2-1 | TRBV6-2/TRBV6-3 | CASSANTLSPSF | TGTGCCAGCAGCGCCAACACCCTCTCGCCGAGTTTC
few | TRBD2 | TRBJ2-5 | TRBV29-1 | CSGGTTETQYF | TGCAGCGGTGGGACTACAGAGACCCAGTACTTC
NA | TRBD2 | TRBJ2-3 | TRBV13 | CASSLEGLAGPSTDTQYF | TGTGCCAGCAGCTTAGAAGGGCTAGCGGGCCCTAGCACAGATACGCAGTATTTT
few | TRBD2 | TRBJ2-7 | TRBV5-1 | CASSYIAGDRGEQYF | TGCGCCAGCAGCTATATAGCGGGGGATCGGGGTGAGCAGTACTTC
many | NA | TRBJ2-5 | TRBV4-2 | CASSQGGEQGGGETQYF | TGTGCCAGCAGCCAAGGCGGTGAACAGGGAGGAGGCGAGACCCAGTACTTC
NA | TRBD2 | TRBJ2-1 | TRBV12-3/TRBV12-4 | CASSPGLAGSYNEQFF | TGTGCCAGCAGTCCCGGACTAGCAGGGTCCTACAATGAGCAGTTCTTC
NA | TRBD2 | TRBJ2-5 | TRBV5-5 | CASSPARTSSQETQYF | TGTGCCAGCAGCCCCGCGCGGACTAGCTCTCAAGAGACCCAGTACTTC
NA | NA | TRBJ2-2 | TRBV29-1 | CSVAGTGELFF | TGCAGCGTTGCAGGCACCGGGGAGCTGTTTTTT
few | NA | TRBJ2-3 | TRBV5-1 | CASSPTGNPTDTQYF | TGCGCCAGCAGCCCTACGGGGAACCCCACAGATACGCAGTATTTT
NA | TRBD2 | TRBJ2-5 | TRBV20-1 | CSASGLARAETQYF | TGCAGTGCGTCGGGACTAGCGAGGGCGGAGACCCAGTACTTC
few | NA | TRBJ1-1 | TRBV20-1 | CSARDNRVNTEAFF | TGCAGTGCTAGAGATAACCGAGTTAACACTGAAGCTTTCTTT
NA | NA | TRBJ1-1 | TRBV7-9 | CASSLTVTSTEAFF | TGTGCCAGCAGCTTAACGGTAACAAGCACTGAAGCTTTCTTT
NA | NA | TRBJ2-2 | TRBV11-2 | CASSLVVANGELFF | TGTGCCAGCAGCTTAGTAGTGGCGAACGGGGAGCTGTTTTTT
few | NA | TRBJ2-7 | TRBV20-1 | CSATSGRFYEQYF | TGCAGTGCCACGTCAGGCCGGTTCTACGAGCAGTACTTC
few | NA | TRBJ2-3 | TRBV9 | CASSVEVEDTQYF | TGTGCCAGCAGCGTAGAGGTAGAGGATACGCAGTATTTT
NA | NA | TRBJ1-5 | TRBV18 | CASSPYFDQPQHF | TGTGCCAGCTCACCATACTTCGATCAGCCCCAGCATTTT
NA | NA | TRBJ2-7 | TRBV29-1 | CSGGDGMVQYF | TGCAGCGGAGGGGACGGAATGGTGCAGTACTTC
many | NA | TRBJ1-1 | TRBV12-3/TRBV12-4 | CASTGQLNTEAFF | TGTGCCAGCACTGGGCAGCTGAACACTGAAGCTTTCTTT
few | TRBD2 | TRBJ2-3 | TRBV19 | CASSFQRETDTQYF | TGTGCCAGTAGTTTCCAGCGGGAGACAGATACGCAGTATTTT
NA | TRBD1 | TRBJ1-6 | TRBV20-1 | CSAAKQQGVDSPLHF | TGCAGTGCTGCAAAGCAACAGGGGGTGGATTCACCCCTCCACTTT
many | TRBD2 | TRBJ2-1 | TRBV5-1 | CASSMTSGAYNEQFF | TGCGCCAGCAGCATGACTAGCGGGGCCTACAATGAGCAGTTCTTC
few | TRBD2 | TRBJ2-1 | TRBV18 | CASSMTSGRGNEQFF | TGTGCCAGCTCCATGACTAGCGGGAGGGGAAATGAGCAGTTCTTC
NA | NA | TRBJ2-7 | TRBV27 | CASSLGGRGADEQYF | TGTGCCAGCAGTTTAGGTGGGAGAGGGGCCGACGAGCAGTACTTC
NA | NA | TRBJ2-1 | TRBV15 | CATSRQNNEQFF | TGTGCCACCAGCAGACAAAACAATGAGCAGTTCTTC
NA | NA | TRBJ1-1 | TRBV27 | CASSLSLITEAFF | TGTGCCAGCAGTTTAAGCCTAATCACTGAAGCTTTCTTT
many | TRBD2 | TRBJ2-1 | TRBV4-2 | CASSADVQRGGINEQFF | TGTGCCAGCAGCGCCGATGTTCAACGGGGGGGGATCAATGAGCAGTTCTTC
NA | NA | TRBJ2-7 | TRBV20-1 | CSARDYTRGSYEQYF | TGCAGTGCTAGAGATTATACGAGGGGCTCCTACGAGCAGTACTTC
few | TRBD1 | TRBJ2-6 | TRBV20-1 | CSAIRGQASSGANVLTF | TGCAGTGCTATTCGGGGACAGGCTTCCTCTGGGGCCAACGTCCTGACTTTC
few | TRBD1 | TRBJ2-3 | TRBV5-1 | CASSPGQGPVDTQYF | TGCGCCAGCAGCCCCGGACAGGGACCAGTGGATACGCAGTATTTT
NA | TRBD2 | TRBJ2-2 | TRBV2 | CASGREKNTGELFF | TGTGCCAGCGGGCGGGAGAAGAACACCGGGGAGCTGTTTTTT
few | TRBD1 | TRBJ1-1 | TRBV20-1 | CSAETGGASAFF | TGCAGTGCTGAAACAGGGGGCGCGTCCGCTTTCTTT
few | TRBD1 | TRBJ2-3 | TRBV7-3 | CASSLLLGQGTDTQYF | TGTGCCAGCAGCTTACTACTGGGACAGGGAACAGATACGCAGTATTTT
NA | TRBD1 | TRBJ2-7 | TRBV5-1 | CASTTGQGYEQYF | TGCGCCAGCACTACGGGACAGGGCTACGAGCAGTACTTC